This TCR beta chain was captured by sequencing in a study of cytomegalovirus exposure and HLA in healthy donors. For the study at large: 81% of 300 to 450 genotyped donors fell in the Caucasian-associated ancestry cluster.

Use of 60 Vbeta and 13 Jbeta primers characterized the PCR. Assay used: immunoSEQ multiplex PCR; TCRdb lists only in-frame clones, some missing. The repertoire holds approximately 140,000 clones, with approximately 77% as singletons. About this clone: What it binds is not known.

The study's findings and limits: Sequencing probably produced one cluster of sequence variants that were highly shared. Cytomegalovirus-associated status was assigned to about 150 TCR beta chains.

Sequenced: PBMCs. The receptor was derived from a woman aged 60-75 years in good health and CMV-seronegative.

As DNA, the CDR3 is TGCGCCAGCAGCTTACCTGAGGGCAAAAACATTCAGTACTTC. Its translation is CASSLPEGKNIQYF. The genes are TRBV5-1 and TRBJ2-4, with D perhaps matching TRBD2 (5 bases). This CDR3 spans 14 amino acids. Germline V gene sequence: CDR1 SGHRS, CDR2 YFSETQ. The ends were cut back, 2 bases at V and 3 bases at J, with 9 bases in the middle. Variable domain in full (rest from reference TRBV5-1 and TRBJ2-4): KAGVTQTPRYLIKTRGQQVTLSCSPISGHRSVSWYQQTPGQGLQFLFEYFSETQRNKGNFPGRFSGRQFSNSRSEMNVSTLELGDSALYLCASSLPEGKNIQYFGAGTRLSVL.